The 10 T cell receptor beta chains below all came from one sample that was sequenced in a study of blood T cell repertoires in COVID-19. Assay: immunoSEQ multiplex PCR; the TCRdb copy retains only in-frame clones and omits some. The repertoire consists of about 270,000 clones, with more than 85% occurring once and the leading ten covering approximately 2.7%. The sequenced sample consisted of PBMCs or T cells enriched from blood (not recorded which). The receptor source for this set is a man between 35 and 55 years old who had been exposed to COVID-19.

CDR3 sequence reads: CASSNAGKGNNEQFF. The CDR3 DNA follows: TGCGCCAGCAGCAACGCAGGGAAGGGAAACAATGAGCAGTTCTTC. The chain combines TRBV5-1 with TRBJ2-1; TRBD1 is a possible D gene (5 bases). Trimming left V 4 bases short and J 5 bases short, with 16 bases between. CDR3 length: 15 residues. Germline-derived CDR1 and CDR2 are SGHRS and YFSETQ.

The chain combines TRBV4-1 with TRBJ2-1; TRBD2 agrees at 11 bases. Trimming at V came to 6 bases and at J to 0 bases, leaving 7 bases not matched to a gene. There are 17 residues in the CDR3. Germline V CDR1 and CDR2: MGHRA, YSYEKL. CDR3 bases: TGCGCCAGCAGGGGACTAGCGGAACCTATCTCCTACAATGAGCAGTTCTTC. It codes for CASRGLAEPISYNEQFF.

This rearrangement joins TRBV30 to TRBJ1-4; tentative D call: TRBD1 (6 bases). The CDR3 length is 15 residues. The germline CDR1 and CDR2 sequences are GTSNPN and SVGIG (reference sequence). The V and J ends lost 5 bases and 5 bases respectively, with 18 bases between them. The CDR3 region is CAWHKGAGENEKLFF. CDR3 DNA: TGTGCCTGGCATAAGGGCGCAGGGGAGAATGAAAAACTGTTTTTT.

V is TRBV28 and J is TRBJ1-5, with 8 bases lining up with TRBD1. The CDR3 has 14 amino acids. Germline CDR1 MDHEN, CDR2 SYDVKM. The ends lost 6 bases at V and 7 bases at J; junction bases unmatched: 8. Here the CDR3 DNA reads TGTGCCAGCAGCTTCGGACAGGGCACCCAGCCCCAGCATTTT. The encoded protein is CASSFGQGTQPQHF.

The chain carries TRBV19 and TRBJ1-3; D is unresolved. This CDR3 comprises 14 residues. Germline V gene data show CDR1 as LNHDA and CDR2 as SQIVND (reference sequence). V lost 4 bases, J lost 1 base, and 8 bases lay in between. The CDR3 bases are TGTGCCAGTAGTACGGGTTATTCTGGAAACACCATATATTTT. Translated: CASSTGYSGNTIYF.

This clone occurred a few times. V usage is TRBV7-9 and J usage is TRBJ1-1; D unresolved. The ends were cut back, 7 bases at V and 2 bases at J, with 14 bases in the middle. Germline lookup yields CDR1 SEHNR and CDR2 FQNEAQ (reference sequence). This CDR3 comprises 14 residues. CDR3 in amino acids: CASTPASLNTEAFF. The CDR3 nucleotides read TGTGCCAGCACTCCAGCGTCCTTAAACACTGAAGCTTTCTTT.

This chain links TRBV10-2 with TRBJ2-1; 12 bases align to TRBD2. The germline CDR1 and CDR2 sequences are WSHSY and SAAADI. V was pared by 2 bases and J by 9 bases, with 2 bases of the junction left unmatched. The CDR3 length is 14 residues. This CDR3 reads CASSELAGGGEQFF. The DNA of the CDR3 is TGCGCCAGCAGTGAGCTAGCGGGAGGGGGTGAGCAGTTCTTC.

The gene calls are TRBV5-4 and TRBJ2-7; TRBD2 matches 9 bases. The germline gives CDR1 SGHNT, CDR2 YYREEE (reference sequence). The CDR3 runs to 13 residues. The V segment lost 8 bases and the J segment 0 bases; nucleotides outside the gene matches: 3. The CDR3 sequence: CASGTSSSYEQYF. CDR3 coding DNA: TGTGCCAGTGGGACTAGCAGCTCCTACGAGCAGTACTTC.

The chain employs TRBV5-5 and TRBJ1-4; 10 bases fit TRBD1. With 3 bases clipped from V and 8 bases from J, the junction kept 10 bases outside the gene matches. This CDR3 comprises 16 residues. Germline CDR1 reads SGHKS; CDR2 reads YYEKEE (reference sequence). The CDR3 here is CASSSNPGQGHEKLFF. CDR3 nucleotide sequence: TGTGCCAGCAGCTCCAACCCGGGACAGGGGCACGAAAAACTGTTTTTT.

V usage is TRBV5-1 and J usage is TRBJ1-6, with 7 bases identical to TRBD1. V gave up 2 bases and J gave up 10 bases; unmatched junction bases: 6. Germline CDR1 and CDR2: SGHRS and YFSETQ. CDR3 length: 14 amino acids. The CDR3 coding sequence is TGCGCCAGCAGCTTAGTAGGGGGCGACTCACCCCTCCACTTT. Amino acids: CASSLVGGDSPLHF.